This TCR beta chain was identified during a study of cytomegalovirus exposure and HLA in healthy donors. Study results and caveats: The authors later found most CMV-associated TCR beta chains appeared HLA-restricted. Previously analyzed data showed that most TCR beta V segments were productive at a frequency of about 90% or about 30%. An apparent linkage of common viral pathogens to several of the most significant clusters emerged in a later analysis.

Trimming at V came to 3 bases and at J to 7 bases, leaving 4 bases not matched to a gene. Germline CDR1 is SGHRS and CDR2 is YFSETQ. This CDR3 contains 13 residues. PCR amplification relied on 60 Vbeta primers (plus 13 Jbeta primers). Assay used: immunoSEQ multiplex PCR; TCRdb lists only in-frame clones, some missing. The profile covers under 200,000 clones, with 70% to 85% appearing a single time and around 6% taken by the ten largest. About this clone: Antigen: not known.

The chain combines TRBV5-1 with TRBJ1-5; TRBD1 matches 7 bases. This TCR was recovered from a man aged 45-65 years in good health and CMV-seropositive. The sample consisted of PBMCs. The CDR3 is CASSSQGEQPQHF. CDR3 nucleotides: TGCGCCAGCAGCTCCCAGGGGGAGCAGCCCCAGCATTTT.